Listed below are T cell receptor beta chains from one sample, sequenced in a study of blood T cell repertoires in COVID-19. The assay was immunoSEQ multiplex PCR, and TCRdb's table has in-frame clones only and misses some. The repertoire holds approximately 300,000 clones, with around 81% as singletons. The sequencing input was peripheral blood. The source of these receptors is a woman aged 45-65 years with active or convalescent COVID-19. Both conserved end residues are part of each CDR3. Some rows have no size entry. The others give once, few or many, or a class for an expanded clone.

size: NA
J: TRBJ2-7
V: TRBV21-1
CDR3: CASSKGGRGWGYEQYF

size: NA
J: TRBJ1-2
V: TRBV5-1
CDR3: CASSPPITGNYGYTF

size: NA
J: TRBJ2-1
V: TRBV2
CDR3: CASRAGPGISFYNEQFF

size: NA
J: TRBJ1-1
V: TRBV27
CDR3: CASRGQVGFEAFF

size: NA
J: TRBJ1-5
V: TRBV30
CDR3: CASGWGGRNQPQHF

size: NA
J: TRBJ2-7
V: TRBV7-8
CDR3: CASRIGQDRPYEQYF

size: NA
J: TRBJ2-1
V: TRBV7-2
CDR3: CASSLEGDRPISYNEQFF

size: once
J: TRBJ2-7
V: TRBV2
CDR3: CASSSQGYEQYF

size: NA
J: TRBJ2-1
V: TRBV5-4
CDR3: CASSLATSGNHEQFF

size: NA
J: TRBJ1-3
V: TRBV5-1
CDR3: CASSLVGSGNTIYF

size: NA
J: TRBJ2-5
V: TRBV6-2/TRBV6-3
CDR3: CASSLGLPGETQYF

size: NA
J: TRBJ1-5
V: TRBV2
CDR3: CASSSNGGQPQHF

size: NA
J: TRBJ1-5
V: TRBV15
CDR3: CATSRDRDGQPQHF

size: NA
J: TRBJ1-6
V: TRBV5-5
CDR3: CASTPIFVQTGVSPLHF

size: NA
J: TRBJ2-1
V: TRBV7-9
CDR3: CASSRSRPLAGLNEQFF

size: NA
J: TRBJ2-3
V: TRBV7-8
CDR3: CASSPRTGSRDTQYF

size: NA
J: TRBJ2-3
V: TRBV6-4
CDR3: CASSGTGTDTQYF

size: few
J: TRBJ1-5
V: TRBV27
CDR3: CASSSTSQGVGNQPQHF

size: NA
J: TRBJ1-1
V: TRBV6-5
CDR3: CASSYRGGTEAFF

size: NA
J: TRBJ2-7
V: TRBV28
CDR3: CATQGSSYEQYF

size: NA
J: TRBJ2-1
V: TRBV7-9
CDR3: CASSLGLAGGVEQFF

size: NA
J: TRBJ1-4
V: TRBV18
CDR3: CASSPRQANEKLFF

size: once
J: TRBJ1-6
V: TRBV6-4
CDR3: CASSTGTGGSPLHF

size: NA
J: TRBJ2-1
V: TRBV3-1/TRBV3-2
CDR3: CASSQDSLGEQFF

size: NA
J: TRBJ1-5
V: TRBV7-2
CDR3: CASSLQFGNQPQHF

size: NA
J: TRBJ2-3
V: TRBV11-2
CDR3: CASSSSDRSYTDTQYF

size: once
J: TRBJ2-5
V: TRBV18
CDR3: CASSPAVGTQYF

size: NA
J: TRBJ1-2
V: TRBV3-1/TRBV3-2
CDR3: CASSPLMPGRPNYGYTF

size: NA
J: TRBJ1-1
V: TRBV5-1
CDR3: CASSSHRREGTEAFF

size: NA
J: TRBJ1-5
V: TRBV28
CDR3: CASSRGLNQPQHF

size: NA
J: TRBJ2-1
V: TRBV3-1/TRBV3-2
CDR3: CASGSLTGRAGGEQFF

size: NA
J: TRBJ2-2
V: TRBV5-1
CDR3: CASSKSSASNTGELFF

size: NA
J: TRBJ1-1
V: TRBV27
CDR3: CASSLSQGAVLNTEAFF

size: NA
J: TRBJ2-3
V: TRBV5-1
CDR3: CASNLGGTSATDTQYF

size: many
J: TRBJ1-2
V: TRBV3-1/TRBV3-2
CDR3: CASIDRAYGYTF

size: NA
J: TRBJ2-5
V: TRBV7-6
CDR3: CASSLSGSVVGGGETQYF

size: NA
J: TRBJ1-4
V: TRBV24-1
CDR3: CATSEAGEYEKLFF

size: NA
J: TRBJ1-2
V: TRBV6-5
CDR3: CASSYSSTGANSF

size: NA
J: TRBJ2-7
V: TRBV11-2
CDR3: CASSFYDRGGEQYF

size: NA
J: TRBJ1-3
V: TRBV5-1
CDR3: CASSSDRSSGNTIYF

size: few
J: TRBJ2-1
V: TRBV27
CDR3: CASRYSSLYNEQFF

size: NA
J: TRBJ1-1
V: TRBV7-9
CDR3: CASSFTGGTGEAFF

size: few
J: TRBJ1-5
V: TRBV28
CDR3: CASSLWAGLGSNQPQHF

size: NA
J: TRBJ2-7
V: TRBV19
CDR3: CASSIPGYEQYF

size: NA
J: TRBJ1-2
V: TRBV6-5
CDR3: CASSYHRVSNYGYTF

size: few
J: TRBJ2-5
V: TRBV10-3
CDR3: CAISRGNQETQYF

size: NA
J: TRBJ1-6
V: TRBV28
CDR3: CASSGHVNSPLHF

size: few
J: TRBJ2-7
V: TRBV7-8
CDR3: CASSLLTGGPNEQYF

size: NA
J: TRBJ1-2
V: TRBV12-3/TRBV12-4
CDR3: CASSFGSDNTF

size: NA
J: TRBJ1-1
V: TRBV5-6
CDR3: CASSFFDRATEAFF

size: few
J: TRBJ2-2
V: TRBV5-1
CDR3: CASNPTSGSFGTGELFF